This T cell receptor (beta chain) emerged from a study of Ad26.COV2.S vaccination and SARS-CoV-2 variants. Study background: Intramuscularly, Ad26.COV2.S was given either once or twice, 56 days apart.

Treatment specified: over 15 received Ad26.COV2.S at low or high dose, single or two shots; 5 received placebo; per-sample allocation not given. Specimens were obtained on day 63 following the first vaccine or placebo injection. Using immunoSEQ multiplex PCR, the repertoire was profiled, and TCRdb retains in-frame clones only, with some absent. The sample carries 300,000 to 400,000 clones, roughly 84% recorded once. Overall study results and limits: After vaccination, reports described spike-specific CD8+ and CD4+ T cell responses as showing substantial breadth. With respect to non-spike TCR breadth, vaccine and placebo recipients were similar.

V lost 7 bases, J lost 2 bases, and 17 bases lay in between. CDR3 length equals 16 residues. Germline V gene sequence: CDR1 LNHDA, CDR2 SQIVND (reference sequence). This clone appeared a single time. Its matching antigen is unknown. This receptor was obtained from a person between 18 and 59 years old who received the Ad26.COV2.S COVID-19 vaccine or a placebo. The input for sequencing was peripheral blood, taken in a trial of Ad26.COV2.S vaccine versus placebo. The genes are TRBV19 and TRBJ2-2, with D perhaps TRBD2 (5 bases). The CDR3, as DNA: TGTGCCAGTAACCAGCTCGGGGTCGGTAACACCGGGGAGCTGTTTTTT. This gives the protein CASNQLGVGNTGELFF.